These T cell receptor beta chains were read from a single sample in a study of shared clonotypes between healthy human individuals. Only in-frame clones appear in the TCRdb table, and some are missing; sequencing was by immunoSEQ multiplex PCR. The sample records about 2.1 million clones, roughly 95% being singletons. The sample consisted of naive CD8+ T cells from PBMCs. The receptors were gathered from a man younger than 35 in good health. Some clones in this sample may be carry-over from other donors' samples. Each CDR3 is given with its conserved first and last residue. The D gene is left open where the match is weak. Expanded clones are given a class, and other clones once, few, many or no size at all.

J,D,size,V,DNA,CDR3
TRBJ1-4,.,.,TRBV9,TGTGCCAGCAGCGTAGAGGGGGACCGCGCTAATGAAAAACTGTTTTTT,CASSVEGDRANEKLFF
TRBJ2-5,TRBD2,.,TRBV13,TGTGCCAGCAGGAACCGACTAGCGCAAGAGACCCAGTACTTC,CASRNRLAQETQYF
TRBJ2-3,TRBD2,many,TRBV5-5,TGTGCCAGCAGCTCCACTAGCGGGAGGGTCGGAGATACGCAGTATTTT,CASSSTSGRVGDTQYF
TRBJ2-1,.,.,TRBV5-6,TGTGCCAGCTACGTGAGGGGAGTGCCCCCCCTAGTGCAGTTCTTC,CASYVRGVPPLVQFF
TRBJ2-7,.,.,TRBV28,TGTGCCAGCAGTTTCTCTGGGAGATTCTACGAGCAGTACTTC,CASSFSGRFYEQYF
TRBJ2-7,.,.,TRBV7-9,TGTGCCACAGACGGGGGGCGCTACGAGCAGTACTTC,CATDGGRYEQYF
TRBJ1-2,.,.,TRBV28,TGTGCCAGCAGTTCTCAGCGCGCACGACACTATGGCTACACCTTC,CASSSQRARHYGYTF
TRBJ2-7,.,.,TRBV13,TGTGCCAGCAGCCCCCCAGGGAACGAGCAGTACTTC,CASSPPGNEQYF
TRBJ2-7,.,.,TRBV27,TGTGCCAGCAGTGCGGGGAGATCCTACGAGCAGTACTTC,CASSAGRSYEQYF
TRBJ2-1,TRBD2,.,TRBV27,TGTGCCAGCAGCCTCAGGACTAGCCAATACAATGAGCAGTTCTTC,CASSLRTSQYNEQFF
TRBJ2-1,TRBD2,.,TRBV7-3,TGTGCCAGCAGCAGCCGGGCGGGAGGGAATAATGAGCAGTTCTTC,CASSSRAGGNNEQFF
TRBJ2-1,.,.,TRBV7-2,TGTGCCAGCAGCTTATCTCTCTGGCCCGATGGGGATGAGCAGTTCTTC,CASSLSLWPDGDEQFF
TRBJ2-1,.,.,TRBV7-9,TGTGCCAGCAGCCAAACGCAAGGCTCTCATTCCTACAATGAGCAGTTCTTC,CASSQTQGSHSYNEQFF
TRBJ2-1,.,.,TRBV4-3,TGCGCCAGCAGCCAAGTTCTCCAGGCAACCTTCTACAATGAGCAGTTCTTC,CASSQVLQATFYNEQFF
TRBJ2-2,.,few,TRBV27,TGTGCCAGCAGGCTGACAGCGACGACCGGGGAGCTGTTTTTT,CASRLTATTGELFF
TRBJ2-3,.,.,TRBV28,TGTGCCAGCAGTTTGGGCGGTTTTAGAGATACGCAGTATTTT,CASSLGGFRDTQYF
TRBJ2-7,.,once,TRBV28,TGTGCCAGCAGTTCCATGACAGGCTCCTACGAGCAGTACTTC,CASSSMTGSYEQYF